This TCR beta chain was sequenced for a study of blood T cell repertoires in COVID-19. Germline CDR1 and CDR2: MNHNS and SASEGT. With V trimmed by 1 base and J by 10 bases, 4 bases remained unmatched. The CDR3 length is 14 residues. Assay: immunoSEQ multiplex PCR; the TCRdb copy retains only in-frame clones and omits some. The sample has about 440,000 clones; about 90% are singletons. The rearrangement links TRBV6-1 to TRBJ1-6, with TRBD1 matching over 7 bases. This sequence was found in a man in his late teens or twenties who had recovered from COVID-19. The sequenced sample was PBMCs or T cells enriched from blood (not recorded which). CDR3 protein: CASSEGQGSSPLHF. CDR3 DNA sequence: TGTGCCAGCAGTGAAGGACAGGGTAGCTCACCCCTCCACTTT.